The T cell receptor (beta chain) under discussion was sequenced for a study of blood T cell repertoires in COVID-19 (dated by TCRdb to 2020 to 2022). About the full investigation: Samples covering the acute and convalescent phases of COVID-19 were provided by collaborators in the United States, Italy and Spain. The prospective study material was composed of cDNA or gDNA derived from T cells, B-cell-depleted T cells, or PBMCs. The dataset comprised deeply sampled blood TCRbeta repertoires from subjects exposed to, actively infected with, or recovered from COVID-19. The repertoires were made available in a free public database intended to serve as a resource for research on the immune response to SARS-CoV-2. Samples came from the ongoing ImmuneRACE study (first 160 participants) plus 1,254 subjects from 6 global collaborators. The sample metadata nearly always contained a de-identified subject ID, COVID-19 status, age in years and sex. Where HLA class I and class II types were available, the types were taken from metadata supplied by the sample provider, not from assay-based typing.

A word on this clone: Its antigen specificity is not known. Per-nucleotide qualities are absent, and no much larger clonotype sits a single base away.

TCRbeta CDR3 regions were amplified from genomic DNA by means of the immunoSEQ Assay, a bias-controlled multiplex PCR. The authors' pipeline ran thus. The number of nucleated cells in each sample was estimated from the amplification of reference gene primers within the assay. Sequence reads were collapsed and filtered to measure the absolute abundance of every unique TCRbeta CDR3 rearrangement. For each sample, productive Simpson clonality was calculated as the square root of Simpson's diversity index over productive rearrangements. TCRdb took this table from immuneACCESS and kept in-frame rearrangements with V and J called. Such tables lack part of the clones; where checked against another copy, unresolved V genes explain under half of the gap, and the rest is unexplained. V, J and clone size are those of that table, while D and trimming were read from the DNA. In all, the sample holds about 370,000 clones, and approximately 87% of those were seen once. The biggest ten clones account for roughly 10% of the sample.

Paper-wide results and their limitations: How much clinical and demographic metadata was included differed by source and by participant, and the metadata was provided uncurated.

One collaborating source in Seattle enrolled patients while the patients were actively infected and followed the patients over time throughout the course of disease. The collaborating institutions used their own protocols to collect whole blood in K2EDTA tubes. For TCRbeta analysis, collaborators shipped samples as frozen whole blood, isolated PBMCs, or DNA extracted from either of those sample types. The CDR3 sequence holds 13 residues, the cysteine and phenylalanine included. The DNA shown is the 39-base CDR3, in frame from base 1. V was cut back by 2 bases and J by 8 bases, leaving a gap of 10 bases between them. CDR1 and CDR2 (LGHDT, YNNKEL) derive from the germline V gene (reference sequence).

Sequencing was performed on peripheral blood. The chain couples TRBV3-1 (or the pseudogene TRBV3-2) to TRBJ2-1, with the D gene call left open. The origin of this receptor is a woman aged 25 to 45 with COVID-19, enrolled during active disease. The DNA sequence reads TGTGCCAGCAGCCAAAAGAGGTGGTATGAGCAGTTCTTC. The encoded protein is CASSQKRWYEQFF.